This TCR beta chain was retrieved from a study of cytomegalovirus exposure and HLA in healthy donors. PCR employed 60 Vbeta and 13 Jbeta primers. Libraries were prepared by immunoSEQ multiplex PCR; TCRdb keeps only in-frame clonotypes and omits some of them. This table has about 200,000 clones, 80% to 90% appearing once. Points from the study as a whole: Information on immune exposure was restricted to one variable (CMV serostatus).

V was clipped by 3 bases and J by 0 bases, with 7 bases between them. The germline CDR1 and CDR2 sequences are MDHEN and SYDVKM. The CDR3 has 14 residues. On this clone itself: The antigen remains unidentified.

The sequence came from a woman in her twenties or thirties in good health and CMV-seronegative. Sequencing used PBMCs. The gene calls are TRBV28 and TRBJ2-3, with D unresolved. CDR3 nucleotides: TGTGCCAGCAGTTTGCCTACTAGCACAGATACGCAGTATTTT. This translates into CASSLPTSTDTQYF.